The rows below give T cell receptor beta chains drawn from one sample of a study of T cells in Graves' hyperthyroidism and ophthalmopathy. TCRdb reanalysed the multiplex PCR reads using MiXCR and keeps one entry per CDR3 protein. The sample includes about 47,000 distinct CDR3 sequences, roughly 50% of them seen just once. The sample taken for sequencing was peripheral blood or thyroid tissue (not recorded which). The origin of the receptors is a man aged 18 to 29 with Graves' hyperthyroidism. Each CDR3 is given with its conserved first and last residue. The order of the fields is D gene, clone size, J gene, V gene, CDR3 DNA, CDR3 protein. D genes are given only for firm matches. Size is omitted from some rows. Given values are once, few, many or a class for expanded clones.

D gene: .
clone size: .
J gene: TRBJ2-7
V gene: TRBV29-1
CDR3 DNA: TGCAGCGTTGTCCCCCGGGCGGGCGCAGGAGGCGAGCAGTACTTC
CDR3 protein: CSVVPRAGAGGEQYF

D gene: TRBD1
clone size: .
J gene: TRBJ1-1
V gene: TRBV15
CDR3 DNA: TGTGCCACCAGCAGAAGACAGGGATCGGCTTTCTTT
CDR3 protein: CATSRRQGSAFF

D gene: .
clone size: .
J gene: TRBJ1-1
V gene: TRBV7-2
CDR3 DNA: TGCGCCAGCAGCCATCTCAACACTGAAGCTTTCTTT
CDR3 protein: CASSHLNTEAFF

D gene: TRBD2
clone size: .
J gene: TRBJ2-7
V gene: TRBV20-1
CDR3 DNA: TGCAGTGCTAGAGATCCCGGGACTAGTGGTCGCGAGCAGTACTTC
CDR3 protein: CSARDPGTSGREQYF

D gene: .
clone size: medium-sized
J gene: TRBJ1-5
V gene: TRBV9
CDR3 DNA: TGTGCCAGCAGCCCCGGGGAGGGTGTACAGCCCCAGCATTTT
CDR3 protein: CASSPGEGVQPQHF

D gene: TRBD1
clone size: .
J gene: TRBJ2-3
V gene: TRBV29-1
CDR3 DNA: TGCAGCGTTCCCCGGGACAGGCTTCCTAGCACAGATACGCAGTATTTT
CDR3 protein: CSVPRDRLPSTDTQYF

D gene: .
clone size: many
J gene: TRBJ2-3
V gene: TRBV12-3/TRBV12-4
CDR3 DNA: TGTGCCAGCAGACAACAGGGTACGGATACGCAGTATTTT
CDR3 protein: CASRQQGTDTQYF

D gene: .
clone size: .
J gene: TRBJ2-2
V gene: TRBV5-1
CDR3 DNA: TGCGCCAGCAGCTTTAGGCAGTCGACCACCGGGGAGCTGTTTTTT
CDR3 protein: CASSFRQSTTGELFF

D gene: .
clone size: .
J gene: TRBJ2-7
V gene: TRBV20-1
CDR3 DNA: TGCAGTGCTAGAGATATGAGGGTCTCCTCCTACGAGCAGTACTTC
CDR3 protein: CSARDMRVSSYEQYF

D gene: .
clone size: many
J gene: TRBJ1-3
V gene: TRBV4-3
CDR3 DNA: TGCGCCAGCAGCCAAGAAGGCGCAGGCTATTCTGGAAACACCATATATTTT
CDR3 protein: CASSQEGAGYSGNTIYF

D gene: .
clone size: many
J gene: TRBJ1-1
V gene: TRBV20-1
CDR3 DNA: TGCAGTGCCGGGGGCGGGGTAGCTTTCTTT
CDR3 protein: CSAGGGVAFF

D gene: .
clone size: many
J gene: TRBJ2-3
V gene: TRBV12-3/TRBV12-4
CDR3 DNA: TGTGCCAGCAGTTCGGGAGATACGCAGTATTTT
CDR3 protein: CASSSGDTQYF

D gene: .
clone size: .
J gene: TRBJ2-5
V gene: TRBV20-1
CDR3 DNA: TGCAGTGCCCCGAGACTAGTGGGGGACGAGACCCAGTCCTTC
CDR3 protein: CSAPRLVGDETQSF

D gene: .
clone size: many
J gene: TRBJ2-3
V gene: TRBV19
CDR3 DNA: TGTGCCAGTAGTACACGACCGCGGGGCTCAAGCACAGATACGCAGTATTTT
CDR3 protein: CASSTRPRGSSTDTQYF

D gene: .
clone size: many
J gene: TRBJ2-5
V gene: TRBV6-5
CDR3 DNA: TGTGCCAGCAGCAGGGCGGGGCGGGAGACCCAGTACTTC
CDR3 protein: CASSRAGRETQYF

D gene: .
clone size: few
J gene: TRBJ2-3
V gene: TRBV5-5
CDR3 DNA: TGCGCCAGCAGCCACTACTACCGGGGCACAGATACGCAGTATTTT
CDR3 protein: CASSHYYRGTDTQYF

D gene: TRBD1
clone size: .
J gene: TRBJ1-6
V gene: TRBV2
CDR3 DNA: TGTGCCAGCAGTGGGACAGGGGGTTTTTCACCCCTCCACTTT
CDR3 protein: CASSGTGGFSPLHF

D gene: .
clone size: many
J gene: TRBJ2-5
V gene: TRBV20-1
CDR3 DNA: TGCAGTGCTAGAGATAGTGGGAGACAGAAGACCCAGTACTTC
CDR3 protein: CSARDSGRQKTQYF

D gene: .
clone size: few
J gene: TRBJ1-6
V gene: TRBV7-8
CDR3 DNA: TGTGCCAGCAGCCCCCAGGGGAATTCACCCCTCCACTTT
CDR3 protein: CASSPQGNSPLHF

D gene: .
clone size: .
J gene: TRBJ1-6
V gene: TRBV7-9
CDR3 DNA: TGTGCCAGCACCGTTTTTGGGGCGCGGTCACCCCTCCACTTT
CDR3 protein: CASTVFGARSPLHF

D gene: .
clone size: medium-sized
J gene: TRBJ2-7
V gene: TRBV29-1
CDR3 DNA: TGCAGCGTTGACGCAGGGGCCTACGAGCAGTACTTC
CDR3 protein: CSVDAGAYEQYF

D gene: TRBD1
clone size: .
J gene: TRBJ2-7
V gene: TRBV19
CDR3 DNA: TGTGCCACCTCAAGAGGGACAGGGGCGCAACGGCCAGGCGAGCAGTACTTC
CDR3 protein: CATSRGTGAQRPGEQYF

D gene: TRBD2
clone size: .
J gene: TRBJ2-7
V gene: TRBV20-1
CDR3 DNA: TGCAGTGCCACCCCTAGCGGGAACGACGAGCAGTACTTC
CDR3 protein: CSATPSGNDEQYF

D gene: .
clone size: many
J gene: TRBJ2-2
V gene: TRBV9
CDR3 DNA: TGTGCCAGCAGCGCACCCGGGAACACCGGGGAGCTGTTTTTT
CDR3 protein: CASSAPGNTGELFF

D gene: .
clone size: many
J gene: TRBJ2-5
V gene: TRBV4-1
CDR3 DNA: TGCGCCAGCAGCCAAGTTCTAGTCCCAGAGACCCAGTACTTC
CDR3 protein: CASSQVLVPETQYF